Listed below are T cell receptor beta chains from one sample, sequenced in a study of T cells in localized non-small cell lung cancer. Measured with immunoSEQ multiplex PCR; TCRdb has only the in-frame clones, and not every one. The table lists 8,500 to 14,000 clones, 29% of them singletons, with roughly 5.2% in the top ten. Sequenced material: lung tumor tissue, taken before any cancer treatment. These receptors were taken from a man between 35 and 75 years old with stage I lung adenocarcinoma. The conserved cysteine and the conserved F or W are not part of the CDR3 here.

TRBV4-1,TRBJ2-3,ASSQVRGRGSTDTQY
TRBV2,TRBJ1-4,ASRGGGKGAEKLF
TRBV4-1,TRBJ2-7,ASSYPGQGPEQY
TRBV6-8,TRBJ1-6,ASVAGRVNSPLH
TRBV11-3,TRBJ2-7,ASSFRFHQGASYEQY
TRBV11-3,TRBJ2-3,ASSYGGLGADTQY
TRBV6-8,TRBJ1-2,AIRGSNLHYGYT
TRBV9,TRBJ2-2,ASGRGIVDTGELF
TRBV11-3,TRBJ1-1,ASSLGFEVGTEAF
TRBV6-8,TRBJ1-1,ASRQFNTEAF